This T cell receptor (beta chain) originates from a study of Ad26.COV2.S vaccination and SARS-CoV-2 variants. Turning to the study itself: Ad26.COV2.S, an intramuscular injection, was given once or twice 56 days apart.

Comments on this clone: Its specificity is unknown.

Study-level findings and limits: Spike-specific TCR breadth was greater in vaccine than placebo recipients.

Assay: immunoSEQ multiplex PCR; the TCRdb copy retains only in-frame clones and omits some. Of about 480,000 clones in the sample, around 88% are singletons; the top ten hold roughly 13%. The CDR3 consists of 17 residues. CDR1 and CDR2 from the germline V gene are MGHRA and YSYEKL. The V gene end was trimmed by 5 bases and the J gene end by 0 bases; junction bases not matched to a gene: 10. Indicated treatment: over 15 received Ad26.COV2.S at low or high dose, single or two shots; five or six received placebo; per-sample allocation not given. It was on day 63 after the first vaccine or placebo injection that samples were taken.

This chain joins TRBV4-1 and TRBJ2-1, with 7 positions matching TRBD1. The specimen comprised peripheral blood, sampled in a trial of Ad26.COV2.S vaccine versus placebo. The source is a person aged 18-60 years who received the Ad26.COV2.S COVID-19 vaccine or a placebo. The CDR3 sequence is CASSYRDRRISYNEQFF. The CDR3 DNA sequence: TGCGCCAGCAGCTACCGGGACAGAAGGATCTCCTACAATGAGCAGTTCTTC.